Only a few counts were recorded for the clone carrying this TCR beta chain. Antigen specificity is unknown. This sample is part of a study of early T cells in non-severe SARS-CoV-2 infection. Across the whole study: Sequencing of unsorted whole blood was done on bulk RNA, leaving chains unpaired. Study-wide findings and caveats: VDJdb matching favored anti-spike CD8 responses, missing private and CD4 specificities.

Individual cDNA molecules received unique molecular identifiers. TCRdb passed the 5' RACE reads through MiXCR, listing each CDR3 protein once. The sample holds around 56,000 distinct CDR3 sequences, about 8% seen once. This CDR3 region has 13 residues. With 6 bases clipped from V and 4 bases from J, the junction kept 4 bases outside the gene matches. Germline CDR1 reads MGHRA; CDR2 reads YSYEKL. This clonotype was obtained from an adult who was a healthcare worker with PCR-confirmed SARS-CoV-2 infection or an uninfected control (not recorded which). This sample comprised whole blood, obtained at baseline. V is TRBV4-1 and J is TRBJ2-5; 8 bases map to TRBD2. CDR3 amino acids: CASSGLATETQYF. CDR3 DNA: TGCGCCAGCAGTGGACTAGCAACAGAGACCCAGTACTTC.